This T cell receptor (beta chain) was identified during a study of T cell responses to AZD1222 COVID-19 vaccine. The CDR3 runs 13 residues. V lost 6 bases, J lost 2 bases, and 10 bases lay in between. The germline V gene encodes CDR1 SEHNR and CDR2 FQNEAQ (reference sequence). As to this clone: As yet, its antigen is unknown.

Study-wide results and limits: There were mostly white British donors and more females than males, and clonal diversity was possibly underestimated. Repertoire sampling was restricted to post-peak T cell response timepoints.

Sequencing was performed with immunoSEQ multiplex PCR; in TCRdb, only in-frame clones are kept and a portion is missing. The data show 100,000 to 150,000 clones, with over 80% seen just once and about 1.1% held by the top ten. J is TRBJ2-5 and V is TRBV7-9; the D gene is possibly TRBD2 (6 bases). The sequenced sample was peripheral blood, obtained on day 0 of AZD1222 vaccination. This sequence originates from an adult in good health. CDR3 residues: CASRGLKQETQYF. CDR3 DNA sequence: TGTGCCAGCAGGGGACTTAAGCAAGAGACCCAGTACTTC.